The entry below gives a single TCR beta chain sequence along with its context. Antigen: not known. At study entry, adolescents had tuberculin skin tests and IGRA screening. Trimming cost V 4 bases and J 1 base, with 10 bases left between them. The CDR3 runs to 14 residues. Germline V CDR1 and CDR2: SGHTA, FQGTGA. This entry comes from a study of T cells in tuberculosis. Across the whole study: The T cells targeted glucose monomycolate, a mycobacterial lipid, via CD1B.

Study observations and caveats: Active tuberculosis alpha repertoires lay closer to GMM-specific TCRs than controls'. Active tuberculosis patients had shorter CDR3-alpha; the beta difference was nonsignificant.

Clones were read by immunoSEQ multiplex PCR, and TCRdb kept only the in-frame ones, dropping some. The profile covers tens of thousands of clones, with roughly 95% appearing a single time and roughly 7% taken by the ten largest. The chain has TRBV7-3 and TRBJ1-1, with D unresolved. The sample was PBMCs. This receptor was obtained from a donor aged 10 to 29 with latent tuberculosis or without tuberculosis infection. The CDR3 sequence is CASSSYPGNTEAFF. The CDR3 nucleotides read TGTGCCAGCAGCTCCTACCCGGGGAACACTGAAGCTTTCTTT.